This T cell receptor beta chain was recovered during a study of OX40 agonist ivuxolimab in advanced cancers. Study outcomes and limitations: The mean number of expanded clones was higher in CD8+ T cells than in CD4+.

TCRdb's copy holds only in-frame clones and misses some; the assay was immunoSEQ multiplex PCR. This table holds 50,000 to 75,000 clones, about 88% found once. The trim removed 9 bases at V and 3 bases at J, leaving 20 bases unmatched. Germline CDR1 reads LNHDA; CDR2 reads SQIVND (reference sequence). The CDR3 runs 17 residues. Remarks on this clone: Antigen specificity is unknown.

The receptor was isolated from an adult with an advanced solid tumor such as melanoma, head and neck, liver or kidney cancer. The source material was CD4+ or CD8+ T cells sorted from blood, sampled in a trial of the OX40 agonist ivuxolimab. The chain couples TRBV19 to TRBJ2-7, with 7 nucleotides matching TRBD1. CDR3 nucleotide sequence: TGTGCCAGCACTCTAGACAGGGCAAAAAAAATGAGCTACGAGCAGTACTTC. It translates to CASTLDRAKKMSYEQYF.